This passage covers 7 T cell receptor beta chains from one sample sequenced in a study of siplizumab effects on memory and regulatory T cells. Data came from immunoSEQ multiplex PCR; TCRdb stores just in-frame clones and leaves some out. The data contain 87,000 or so clones, about 94% of them singletons. Material: non-Treg CD4+ T cells sorted from blood. Receptors originate from a human donor in good health.

This chain links TRBV18 with TRBJ1-2, with D uncertain. V lost 2 bases, J lost 8 bases, and 12 bases lay in between. The CDR3 loop spans 13 amino acids. Germline CDR1 reads KGHSH; CDR2 reads LQKENI. The CDR3 nucleotides read TGTGCCAGCTCACCATTACTAACCCTAGGCTACACCTTC. As protein: CASSPLLTLGYTF.

The chain employs TRBV25-1 and TRBJ2-6, with 9 bases lining up with TRBD1. CDR3 length: 16 amino acids. Germline values: CDR1 MGHDK, CDR2 SYGVNS. V lost 6 bases and J lost 1; bases outside the gene matches: 4. The CDR3: CASRPGQGSGANVLTF. The CDR3 DNA follows: TGTGCCAGCAGACCGGGACAGGGTTCTGGGGCCAACGTCCTGACTTTC.

The J gene is TRBJ2-1, the V gene TRBV5-1; possible D gene TRBD2, 6 bases. Trimming took off 0 bases at V and 3 bases at J, with 7 bases between the two ends. Germline-derived CDR1 and CDR2 are SGHRS and YFSETQ. CDR3 size: 14 residues. The CDR3 DNA sequence: TGCGCCAGCAGCTTGGATAGCGGCTACAATGAGCAGTTCTTC. It specifies CASSLDSGYNEQFF.

The chain uses TRBV25-1 and TRBJ2-1, with 16 nucleotides matching TRBD2. From germline, CDR1 is MGHDK and CDR2 SYGVNS. The CDR3 totals 16 residues. Trimming took 3 bases from V and 6 from J; bases not matched to a gene: 2. The DNA of the CDR3 is TGTGCCAGCAGTGAGGGACTAGCGGGAGGGCCCAATGAGCAGTTCTTC. Protein: CASSEGLAGGPNEQFF.

The J gene is TRBJ2-7, the V gene TRBV10-3; the D gene is possibly TRBD1 (6 bases). This CDR3 is 15 amino acids long. V lost 1 base and J lost 2, with 12 bases in between. Germline loops: CDR1 ENHRY, CDR2 SYGVKD. The CDR3 sequence: CAISELQGPTYEQYF. The CDR3 nucleotides read TGTGCCATCAGTGAGTTACAGGGCCCCACCTACGAGCAGTACTTC.

The chain links TRBV5-1 to TRBJ1-2; D perhaps matches TRBD1 (5 bases). Per germline, CDR1 SGHRS and CDR2 YFSETQ. This CDR3 comprises 15 residues. V lost 0 bases and J 1 base, leaving 10 bases between the germline ends. The CDR3 sequence is CASSLAAGINYGYTF. The CDR3 coding sequence is TGCGCCAGCAGCTTGGCCGCAGGGATTAACTATGGCTACACCTTC.

The CDR3, as DNA: TGCAGCGTCGGACAGGTTCCTGGGGCCAACGTCCTGACTTTC. Its protein product is CSVGQVPGANVLTF. The chain couples TRBV29-1 to TRBJ2-6; 7 bases are a match to TRBD1. Germline V gene data show CDR1 as SQVTM and CDR2 as ANQGSEA. The CDR3 totals 14 residues. The ends lost 6 bases at V and 2 bases at J; junction bases unmatched: 4.